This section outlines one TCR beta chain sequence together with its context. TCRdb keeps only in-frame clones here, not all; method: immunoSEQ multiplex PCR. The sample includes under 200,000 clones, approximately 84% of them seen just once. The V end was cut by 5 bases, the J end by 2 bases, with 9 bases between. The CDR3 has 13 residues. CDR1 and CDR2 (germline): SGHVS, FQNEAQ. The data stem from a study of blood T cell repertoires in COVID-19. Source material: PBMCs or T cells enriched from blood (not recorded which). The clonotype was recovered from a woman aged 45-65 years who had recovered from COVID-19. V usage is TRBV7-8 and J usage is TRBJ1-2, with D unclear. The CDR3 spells CASSPDSNYGYTF. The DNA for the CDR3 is TGTGCCAGCAGCCCGGACTCAAACTATGGCTACACCTTC.